One and the same sample provided the 7 T cell receptor beta chains below, sequenced in a study of CD8+ T cells in alopecia areata. Extracted RNA was reverse transcribed into cDNA, the sequencing template. Generated by immunoSEQ multiplex PCR, the TCRdb table keeps only in-frame clones and is missing some. The data contain about 130,000 clones, over 50% of them seen just once; the ten biggest clones take up 3.5% to 5%. The sequenced sample was CD4+ T cells sorted from blood, obtained at week 0. These receptor sequences come from a human donor with alopecia areata.

The chain has TRBV10-3 and TRBJ2-3; no reliable D call. V was clipped by 6 bases and J by 2 bases, with 3 bases between them. The germline V gene has CDR1 ENHRY and CDR2 SYGVKD. The CDR3 extends over 11 amino acids. CDR3 bases: TGTGCCATCAGAAACACAGATACGCAGTATTTT. It encodes CAIRNTDTQYF.

The chain has TRBV5-1 and TRBJ2-1; 11 nucleotides align to TRBD1. J was trimmed by 8 bases and V by 4 bases; bases with no gene match: 2. Germline-derived CDR1 and CDR2 are SGHRS and YFSETQ. The CDR3 sequence is 13 residues long. The CDR3 reads CASSMDRGHEQFF. DNA of the CDR3: TGCGCCAGCAGCATGGACAGGGGGCATGAGCAGTTCTTC. Supplemented by reference TRBV5-1 and TRBJ2-1, the full variable domain reads KAGVTQTPRYLIKTRGQQVTLSCSPISGHRSVSWYQQTPGQGLQFLFEYFSETQRNKGNFPGRFSGRQFSNSRSEMNVSTLELGDSALYLCASSMDRGHEQFFGPGTRLTVL.

The chain employs TRBV5-1 and TRBJ2-5; a possible D gene is TRBD1 (6 bases). V was cut by 4 bases and J by 0 bases, with 10 bases left in between. In germline, CDR1 is SGHRS, CDR2 YFSETQ. The CDR3 has 14 amino acids. CDR3 amino acids: CASSRTVYQETQYF. The CDR3 nucleotides read TGCGCCAGCAGCCGGACAGTTTACCAAGAGACCCAGTACTTC.

This clone was recorded a few times. The chain links TRBV7-9 to TRBJ1-6, with a possible D match to TRBD1 (5 bases). V was shortened by 2 bases and J by 6 bases, with 20 bases between the two germline ends. Per the germline V gene, CDR1 is SEHNR and CDR2 is FQNEAQ (reference sequence). CDR3 length equals 18 residues. The DNA for the CDR3 is TGTGCCAGCAGCTTAAGTATTGCGCAGGGCGGCACTAATTCACCCCTCCACTTT. Amino acid sequence: CASSLSIAQGGTNSPLHF.

The table lists this clone with a count of one. V gene TRBV18 combines with J gene TRBJ2-2; a possible D gene is TRBD2 (6 bases). The CDR3 runs to 16 residues. V lost 0 bases to trimming and J lost 9 bases, with 17 bases between them. In germline, CDR1 is KGHSH, CDR2 LQKENI. CDR3 loop: CASSPPRTIHLRELFF. Here the CDR3 DNA reads TGTGCCAGCTCACCACCCCGGACTATTCATTTGAGGGAGCTGTTTTTT.

This clone has a handful of counts. The V call is TRBV7-3, the J call TRBJ1-1, with 7 bases matching TRBD1. Germline V gives CDR1 SGHTA, CDR2 FQGTGA. V shed 3 bases, J shed 5 bases, and the junction held 3 bases outside the gene matches. The CDR3 totals 13 residues. In nucleotides, the CDR3 is TGTGCCAGCAGCTTCGACAGGGAAACTGAAGCTTTCTTT. It translates to CASSFDRETEAFF.

The CDR3 reads CASSLAGEQNIQYF. CDR3 DNA: TGTGCCAGCAGTTTAGCGGGAGAGCAAAACATTCAGTACTTC. V is TRBV28 and J is TRBJ2-4; 7 nucleotides line up with TRBD2. Unmatched junction bases numbered 3, after V lost 2 bases and J lost 5 bases. This CDR3 is 14 amino acids long. CDR1 MDHEN and CDR2 SYDVKM come from the germline V gene.